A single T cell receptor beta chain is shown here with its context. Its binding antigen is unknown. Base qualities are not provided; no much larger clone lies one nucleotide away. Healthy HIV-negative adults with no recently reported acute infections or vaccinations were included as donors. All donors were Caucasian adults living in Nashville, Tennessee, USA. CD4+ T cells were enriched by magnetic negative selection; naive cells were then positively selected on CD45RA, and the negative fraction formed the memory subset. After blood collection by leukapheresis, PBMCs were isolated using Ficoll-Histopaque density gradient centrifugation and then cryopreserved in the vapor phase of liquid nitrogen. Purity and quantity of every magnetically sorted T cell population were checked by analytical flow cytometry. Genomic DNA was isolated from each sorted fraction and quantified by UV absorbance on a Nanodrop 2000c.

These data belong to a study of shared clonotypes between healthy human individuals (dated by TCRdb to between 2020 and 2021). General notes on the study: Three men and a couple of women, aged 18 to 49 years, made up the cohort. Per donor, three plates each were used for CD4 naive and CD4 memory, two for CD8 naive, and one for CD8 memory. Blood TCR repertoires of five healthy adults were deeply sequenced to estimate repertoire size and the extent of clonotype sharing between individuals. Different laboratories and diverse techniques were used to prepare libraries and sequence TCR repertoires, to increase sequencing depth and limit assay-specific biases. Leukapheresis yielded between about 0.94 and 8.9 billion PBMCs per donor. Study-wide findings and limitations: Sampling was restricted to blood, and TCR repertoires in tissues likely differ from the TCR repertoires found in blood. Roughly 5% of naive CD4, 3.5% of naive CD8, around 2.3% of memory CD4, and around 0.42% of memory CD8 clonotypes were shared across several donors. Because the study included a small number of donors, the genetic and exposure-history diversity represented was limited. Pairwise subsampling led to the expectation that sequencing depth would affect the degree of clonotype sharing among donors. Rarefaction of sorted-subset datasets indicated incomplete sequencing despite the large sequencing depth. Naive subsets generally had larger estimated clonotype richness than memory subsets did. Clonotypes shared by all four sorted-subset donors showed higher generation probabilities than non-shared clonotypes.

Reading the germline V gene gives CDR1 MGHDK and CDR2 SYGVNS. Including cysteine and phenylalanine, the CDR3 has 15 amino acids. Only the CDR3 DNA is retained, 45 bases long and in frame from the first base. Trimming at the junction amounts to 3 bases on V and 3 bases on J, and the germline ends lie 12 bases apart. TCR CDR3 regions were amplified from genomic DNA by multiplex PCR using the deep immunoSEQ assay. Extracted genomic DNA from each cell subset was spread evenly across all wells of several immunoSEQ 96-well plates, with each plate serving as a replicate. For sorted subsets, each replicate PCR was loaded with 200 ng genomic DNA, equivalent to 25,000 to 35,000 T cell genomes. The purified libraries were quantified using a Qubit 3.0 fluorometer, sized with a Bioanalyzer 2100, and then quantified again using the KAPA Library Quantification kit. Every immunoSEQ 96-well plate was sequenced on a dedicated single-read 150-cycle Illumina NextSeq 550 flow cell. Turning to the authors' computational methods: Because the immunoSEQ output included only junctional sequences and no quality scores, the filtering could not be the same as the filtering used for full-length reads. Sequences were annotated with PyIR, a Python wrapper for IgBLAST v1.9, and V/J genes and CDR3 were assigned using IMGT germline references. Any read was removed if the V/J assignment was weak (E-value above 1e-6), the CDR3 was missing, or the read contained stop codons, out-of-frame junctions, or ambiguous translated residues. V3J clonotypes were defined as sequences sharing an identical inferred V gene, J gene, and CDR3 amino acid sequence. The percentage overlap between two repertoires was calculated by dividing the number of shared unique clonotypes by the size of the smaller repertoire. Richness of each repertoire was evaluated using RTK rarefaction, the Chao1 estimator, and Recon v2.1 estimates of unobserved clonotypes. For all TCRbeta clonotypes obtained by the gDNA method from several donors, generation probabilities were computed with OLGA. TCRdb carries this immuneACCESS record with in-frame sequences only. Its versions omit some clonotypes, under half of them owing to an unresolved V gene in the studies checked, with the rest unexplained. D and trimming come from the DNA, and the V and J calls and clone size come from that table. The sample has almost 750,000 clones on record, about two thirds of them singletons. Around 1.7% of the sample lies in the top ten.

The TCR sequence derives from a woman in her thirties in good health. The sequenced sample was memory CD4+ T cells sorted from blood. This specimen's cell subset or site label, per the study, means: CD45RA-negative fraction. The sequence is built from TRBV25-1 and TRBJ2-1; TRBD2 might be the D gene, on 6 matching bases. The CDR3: CASSESSDNYNEQFF. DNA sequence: TGTGCCAGCAGTGAGTCTAGCGACAACTACAATGAGCAGTTCTTC.